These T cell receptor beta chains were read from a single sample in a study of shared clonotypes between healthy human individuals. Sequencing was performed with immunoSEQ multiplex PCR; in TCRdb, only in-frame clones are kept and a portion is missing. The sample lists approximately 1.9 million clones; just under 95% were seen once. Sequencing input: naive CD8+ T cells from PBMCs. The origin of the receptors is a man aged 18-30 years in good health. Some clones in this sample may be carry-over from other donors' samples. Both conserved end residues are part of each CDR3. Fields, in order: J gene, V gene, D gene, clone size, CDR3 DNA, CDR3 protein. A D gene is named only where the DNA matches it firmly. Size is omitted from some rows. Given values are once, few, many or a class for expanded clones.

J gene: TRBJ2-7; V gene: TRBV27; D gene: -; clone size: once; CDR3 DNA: TGTGCCAGCAGTCCCCAGGGGATTGGCTACGAGCAGTACTTC; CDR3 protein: CASSPQGIGYEQYF
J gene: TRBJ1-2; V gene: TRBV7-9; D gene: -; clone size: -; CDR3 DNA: TGTGCCAGCAGCTTAGTTCGGGAAAACAAGCAGGGCTATGGCTACACCTTC; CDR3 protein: CASSLVRENKQGYGYTF
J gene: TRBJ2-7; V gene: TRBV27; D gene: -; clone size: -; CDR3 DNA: TGTGCCAGCAGGTTTCGGGGGTCTACCTACGAGCAGTACTTC; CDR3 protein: CASRFRGSTYEQYF
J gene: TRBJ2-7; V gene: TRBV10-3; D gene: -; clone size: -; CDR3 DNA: TGTGCCATCATTAGGTCACAGACCTACGAGCAGTACTTC; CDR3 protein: CAIIRSQTYEQYF
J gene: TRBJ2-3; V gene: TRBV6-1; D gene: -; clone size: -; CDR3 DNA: TGTGCCAGCCAGGTTTGGCGGTCTGGCACAGATACGCAGTATTTT; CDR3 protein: CASQVWRSGTDTQYF
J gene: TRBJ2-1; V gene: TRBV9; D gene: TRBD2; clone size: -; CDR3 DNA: TGTGCCAGCAGCGCCTTCCCGGGCGGGAGTACCTACAATGAGCAGTTCTTC; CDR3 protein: CASSAFPGGSTYNEQFF
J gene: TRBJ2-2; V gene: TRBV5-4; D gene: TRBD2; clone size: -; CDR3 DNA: TGTGCCAGCAGCTTGTTCCTAGCGGGCTCGAACACCGGGGAGCTGTTTTTT; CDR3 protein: CASSLFLAGSNTGELFF
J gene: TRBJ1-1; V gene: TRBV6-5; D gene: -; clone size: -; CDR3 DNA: TGTGCCAGCAGTTACTCTGCCTTTACTGACACTGAAGCTTTCTTT; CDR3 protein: CASSYSAFTDTEAFF
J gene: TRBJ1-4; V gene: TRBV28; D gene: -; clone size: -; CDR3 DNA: TGTGCCACCACTATTTCCGGCCGGGGGGCTCTTGATGAAAAACTGTTTTTT; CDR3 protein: CATTISGRGALDEKLFF
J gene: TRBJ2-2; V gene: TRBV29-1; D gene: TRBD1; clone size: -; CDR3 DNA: TGCAGCGCGGAGGACAGGGTCACCGGGGAGCTGTTTTTT; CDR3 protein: CSAEDRVTGELFF
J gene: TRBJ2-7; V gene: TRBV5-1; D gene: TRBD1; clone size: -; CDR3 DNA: TGCGCCAGCAGTAACAGGGGGGACGAGCAGTACTTC; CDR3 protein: CASSNRGDEQYF
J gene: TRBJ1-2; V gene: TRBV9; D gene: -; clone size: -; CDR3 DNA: TGTGCCAGCAGCGCACAGGGATTACTAAACTATGGCTACACCTTC; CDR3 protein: CASSAQGLLNYGYTF
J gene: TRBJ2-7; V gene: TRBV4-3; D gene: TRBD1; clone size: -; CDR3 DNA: TGCGCCAGCAGCCAAGACCCGGGACAGGCCTACGAGCAGTACTTC; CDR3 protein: CASSQDPGQAYEQYF
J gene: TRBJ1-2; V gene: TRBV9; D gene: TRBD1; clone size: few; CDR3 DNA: TGTGCCAGCTCGACAGGGACCGACTACACCTTC; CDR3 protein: CASSTGTDYTF
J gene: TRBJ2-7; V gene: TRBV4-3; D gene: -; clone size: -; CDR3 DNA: TGCGCCAGCAGCCAAGATGAAGGGGGGGACCCCTGGGAGCAGTACTTC; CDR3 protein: CASSQDEGGDPWEQYF
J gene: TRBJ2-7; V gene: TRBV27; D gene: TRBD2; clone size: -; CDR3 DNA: TGTGCCAGCAGTTTATCGATACTAGCGGGACACGAGCAGTACTTC; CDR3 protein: CASSLSILAGHEQYF
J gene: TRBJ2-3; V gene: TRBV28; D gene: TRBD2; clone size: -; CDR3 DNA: TGTGCCAGCAGTCGGCAGCGGGAGAAAACAGATACGCAGTATTTT; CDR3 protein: CASSRQREKTDTQYF
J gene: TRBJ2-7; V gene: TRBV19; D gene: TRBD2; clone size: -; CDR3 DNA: TGTGCCAGTAGTATCCCGGGGAGTAGCGGGTTTTTCCCCTACGAGCAGTACTTC; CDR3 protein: CASSIPGSSGFFPYEQYF
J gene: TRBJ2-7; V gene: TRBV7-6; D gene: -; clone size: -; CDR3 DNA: TGTGCCAGCAGCTTAGGGAAGGGACCGATCTACGAGCAGTACTTC; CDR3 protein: CASSLGKGPIYEQYF
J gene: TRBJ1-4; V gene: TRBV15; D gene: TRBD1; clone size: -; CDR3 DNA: TGTGCCACCAGCAGCGCCCCCAGGGGGCCCACTTTGGGACTGTTTTTT; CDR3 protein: CATSSAPRGPTLGLFF
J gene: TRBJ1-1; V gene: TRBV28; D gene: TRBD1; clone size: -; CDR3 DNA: TGTGCCAGCAGGGTAGGCAGGGGGCGTATTCCACCCGGGGCTTTCTTT; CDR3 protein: CASRVGRGRIPPGAFF
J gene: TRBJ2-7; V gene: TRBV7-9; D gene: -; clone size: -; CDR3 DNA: TGTGCCAGCAGCTTAGTGGACGGTATCTACGAGCAGTACTTC; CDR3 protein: CASSLVDGIYEQYF
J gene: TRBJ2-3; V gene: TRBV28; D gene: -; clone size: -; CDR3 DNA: TGTGCCAGCAGTTTAGGACAGTTTGGAACAGCGAGCACAGATACGCAGTATTTT; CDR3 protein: CASSLGQFGTASTDTQYF
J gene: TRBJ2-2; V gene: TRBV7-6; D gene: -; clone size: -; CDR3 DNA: TGTGCCAGCGTCCCTAGGGGGGGGACCGGGGAGCTGTTTTTT; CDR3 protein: CASVPRGGTGELFF
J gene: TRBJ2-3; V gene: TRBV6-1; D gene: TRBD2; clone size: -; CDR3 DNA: TGTGCCAGCAGTGAAAGAGTAGCGGGAATAACAGATACGCAGTATTTT; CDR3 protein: CASSERVAGITDTQYF
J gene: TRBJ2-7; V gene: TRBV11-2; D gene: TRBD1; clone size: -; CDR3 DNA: TGTGCCAGCAGCTGGGACAGGGGTATCAACGAGCAGTACTTC; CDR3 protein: CASSWDRGINEQYF
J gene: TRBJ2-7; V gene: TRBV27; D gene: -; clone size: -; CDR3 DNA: TGTGCCAGCAGTTCGTTGCTCTCCTACGAGCAGTACTTC; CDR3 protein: CASSSLLSYEQYF
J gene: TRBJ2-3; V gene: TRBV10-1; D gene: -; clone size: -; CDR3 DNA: TGCGCCAGCAGCCTACTCCGTGGGATTTTCGCAGATACGCAGTATTTT; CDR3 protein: CASSLLRGIFADTQYF
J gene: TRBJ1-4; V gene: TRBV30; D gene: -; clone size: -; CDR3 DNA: TGTGCCTGGAGTGTACCCGGCAGGGGAATCGAAAAACTGTTTTTT; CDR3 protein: CAWSVPGRGIEKLFF